The rows below give T cell receptor beta chains drawn from one sample of a study of cytomegalovirus exposure and HLA in healthy donors. TCRdb keeps only in-frame clones here, not all; method: immunoSEQ multiplex PCR. The repertoire table contains approximately 37,000 clones. Source material: PBMCs. The receptor set was obtained from a human donor in good health. Both conserved end residues are trimmed from each CDR3. The order of the fields is CDR3 length, V gene, CDR3 protein.

>12|TRBV28
ASSFAGGPGEQF
>12|TRBV2
ASSEGVKNQPQH
>16|TRBV4-1
ASSQGLGTGEGTGGQY
>17|TRBV9
ASSVDPADGSSGANVLT
>13|TRBV5-1
ASSLGHGPGETQY
>13|TRBV28
ASSNGGENNYGYT
>14|TRBV5-1
ASSLRTGHPSYGYT
>14|TRBV25-1
ASTSSRDLLKNIQY
>12|TRBV27
ASSSTTGRYEQY
>13|TRBV28
ASSLLPEAGDTQY
>11|TRBV28
ASTRDRVTEAF
>12|TRBV6-1
ASTPGTSAYEQY
>13|TRBV27
ASSALAGGHNEQF
>14|TRBV7-9
ASRRRTDLMNTEAF
>13|TRBV4-1
ASSQERGGRETQY
>13|TRBV2
ASSLSEGSNQPQH
>13|TRBV4-1
ASMGQGAEVYGYT
>13|TRBV5-6
ASSLVQGDTGELF
>13|TRBV30
AWSVPGAGANVLT
>11|TRBV10-3
AISDGLDTEAF
>13|TRBV7-8
ASSSHRFANYGYT
>14|TRBV9
ASSPRTGIMNTEAF
>11|TRBV13
ASSLRRVHEQY
>12|TRBV2
ATQGQLMNTEAF
>12|TRBV5-1
ASSLREANYGYT
>13|TRBV5-4
ASSLGTGGKDTQY
>12|TRBV6-5
ASRFQGIGNEQF
>11|TRBV7-9
ASSSYSAYEQY
>10|TRBV29-1
SGRTGSYEQY
>12|TRBV2
ASSPRTGFSGYT
>12|TRBV6-1
ASSESGGNQPQH
>11|TRBV30
AWSTGVADKQY
>12|TRBV7-8
ASSPRQLNQPQH
>13|TRBV6-6
ASSFLGDKNEKLF
>11|TRBV7-6
ASSSVRGYEQY
>14|TRBV27
ASSLSIQRGDNEQF
>12|TRBV6-1
ASVSSRSYNEQF
>12|TRBV27
ASSFLARNTEAF